This TCR beta chain was observed in a study of blood T cell repertoires in COVID-19. The wider study: Acute-phase and convalescent COVID-19 samples originated in the United States, Italy and Spain. T cells, B-cell-depleted T cells, or PBMCs provided the cDNA or gDNA that served as material.

In the source study's methods: Using reference gene primer amplification, nucleated cell counts were estimated. This table comes from immunoSEQ multiplex PCR, and its TCRdb copy is limited to in-frame clones, with some not included. The DNA gave D and trimming, while V, J and clone size come from that table. The sample lists 200,000 to 250,000 clones; around four fifths were seen once. This clonotype was obtained from a woman at least 80 years old with active or convalescent COVID-19. Sequencing was carried out using peripheral blood.

For the CDR3, the DNA is TGCAGCGGCAAAGCAGGGCTGAACACTGAAGCTTTCTTT. Protein sequence: CSGKAGLNTEAFF. This chain uses TRBV29-1 with TRBJ1-1; maybe TRBD1 (5 bases). CDR1 is SQVTM, CDR2 ANQGSEA, per germline. The CDR3 is 13 residues long. V was pared by 7 bases and J by 0 bases, with 12 bases between.